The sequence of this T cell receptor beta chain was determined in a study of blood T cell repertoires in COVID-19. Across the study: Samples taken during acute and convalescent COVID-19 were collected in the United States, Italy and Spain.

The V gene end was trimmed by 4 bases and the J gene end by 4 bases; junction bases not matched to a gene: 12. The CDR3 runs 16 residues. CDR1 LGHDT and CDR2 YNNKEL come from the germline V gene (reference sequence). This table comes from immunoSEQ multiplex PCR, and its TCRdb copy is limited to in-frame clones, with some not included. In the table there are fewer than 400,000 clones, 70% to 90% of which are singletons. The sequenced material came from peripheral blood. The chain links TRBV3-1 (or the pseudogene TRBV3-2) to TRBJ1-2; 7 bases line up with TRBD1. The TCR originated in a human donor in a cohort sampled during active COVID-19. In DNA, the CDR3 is TGTGCCAGCAGCCCGCAAGAGACAGGGATGGTCTATGGCTACACCTTC. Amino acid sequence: CASSPQETGMVYGYTF.